This TCR beta chain comes out of a study of TIL therapy for anti-PD-1-resistant metastatic lung cancer. Study background: Tumors carried a median approximately 1.6 non-synonymous mutations per megabase. Broader study findings: TIL cultures after expansion showed higher clonality and lower diversity than baseline tumor (median about 6% vs 30%). Many TIL product clones were absent from baseline tumor, suggesting clonal contraction.

This clone was counted between two and nine times. Its target is not known. As for time point: pre-treatment sample, taken before nivolumab and TIL therapy. The tumor samples were excised metastases, mostly pleural nodules or supraclavicular lymph nodes. The libraries were made with immunoSEQ v3. Each library reached roughly 2 million read pairs, or about 5-6 million at deep level. Data came from immunoSEQ multiplex PCR; TCRdb stores just in-frame clones and leaves some out. Of roughly 28,000 clones in the sample, roughly three fifths were seen once. This CDR3 has 13 amino acids. Germline loops: CDR1 MNHEY, CDR2 SMNVEV (reference sequence). With 1 base removed from V and 7 bases from J, the gap between germline ends came to 8 bases.

This clonotype originated in a woman aged 30 to 85 with non-small cell lung cancer. The source material was tumor tissue, sampled at baseline. V and J are TRBV27 and TRBJ2-1; D gene unclear. CDR3 DNA: TGTGCCAGCAGTTTATTAATCGAGAATGAGCAGTTCTTC. Its translation: CASSLLIENEQFF.